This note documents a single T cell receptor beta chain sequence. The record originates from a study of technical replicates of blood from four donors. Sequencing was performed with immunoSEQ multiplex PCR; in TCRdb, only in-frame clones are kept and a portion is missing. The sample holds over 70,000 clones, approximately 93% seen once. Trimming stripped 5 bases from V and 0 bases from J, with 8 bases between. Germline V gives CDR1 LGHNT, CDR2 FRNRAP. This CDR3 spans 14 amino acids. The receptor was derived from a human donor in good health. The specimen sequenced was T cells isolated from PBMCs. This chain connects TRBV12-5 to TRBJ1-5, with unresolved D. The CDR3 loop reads CASGVSYSNQPQHF. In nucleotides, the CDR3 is TGTGCTAGTGGTGTGAGTTATAGCAATCAGCCCCAGCATTTT.